These 21 T cell receptor beta chains share one sample of origin, sequenced in a study of regulatory T cells in long-lasting Graves disease. The time point: persistent/refractory GD, antithyroid drugs over 5 years with positive TRAb. Isolated PBMC RNA provided the starting material for the TCR library. Relying on iRepertoire HTBI primers and Arm-PCR of CDR3 regions, the team built TCR beta libraries. TCRdb re-called the multiplex PCR reads with MiXCR, one entry per CDR3 protein. The data hold around 450,000 distinct CDR3 sequences, with about a fifth observed a single time. Sequencing used peripheral blood mononuclear cells (PBMCs), obtained when the disease was refractory, from a patient treated with antithyroid drugs. These receptors were taken from a female donor with Graves disease.

This clonotype was seen only a few times. The chain combines TRBV19 with TRBJ1-1; D call uncertain. The CDR3 contains 15 residues. Germline CDR1 LNHDA, CDR2 SQIVND (reference sequence). With 7 bases removed from V and 3 bases from J, the gap between germline ends came to 18 bases. The CDR3 DNA is TGTGCCAGTACAGTTGGGGTTTCCGGGGACACTGAAGCTTTCTTT. It encodes CASTVGVSGDTEAFF.

There are a few counts of this clonotype. V and J are TRBV7-2 and TRBJ1-3; no clear D gene. With 5 bases removed from V and 0 bases from J, the gap between germline ends came to 8 bases. CDR3 size: 14 residues. CDR1 is SGHTA, CDR2 FQGNSA, per germline. CDR3 residues: CASSPAISGNTIYF. The CDR3 DNA sequence: TGTGCCAGCAGCCCCGCGATCTCTGGAAACACCATATATTTT.

This clonotype has a handful of counts. The rearrangement joins TRBV2 to TRBJ2-3; 9 bases fit TRBD2. This CDR3 region has 15 residues. The V segment lost 6 bases and the J segment 0 bases; nucleotides outside the gene matches: 4. Germline-derived CDR1 and CDR2 are SNHLY and FYNNEI. Here the CDR3 reads CASSRLADSTDTQYF. For the CDR3, the DNA is TGTGCCAGCAGCCGACTAGCGGATAGCACAGATACGCAGTATTTT.

This clonotype has only a few counts. The gene calls are TRBV11-2 and TRBJ2-1, with no clear D. There are 11 residues in the CDR3. From germline, CDR1 is SGHAT and CDR2 FQNNGV. V lost 2 bases and J lost 10, with 6 bases in between. The CDR3 coding sequence is TGTGCCAGCAGCTTATACGACGAGCAGTTCTTC. Translating gives CASSLYDEQFF.

This clonotype was counted at least ten times. V usage is TRBV3-1 and J usage is TRBJ1-4, with 8 bases aligning to TRBD1. Germline CDR1 reads LGHDT; CDR2 reads YNNKEL (reference sequence). CDR3 size: 16 residues. V was pared by 4 bases and J by 5 bases, with 9 bases of the junction left unmatched. The DNA of the CDR3 is TGTGCCAGCAGCCTCTTCAGAGGACAGGGCAATGAAAAACTGTTTTTT. Amino acid sequence: CASSLFRGQGNEKLFF.

In its sample, this clonotype was seen a few times. V and J are TRBV6-4 and TRBJ2-5, with 9 positions matching TRBD2. J lost 4 bases, V lost 7 bases, and 13 bases had no gene match. Germline V gives CDR1 MRHNA, CDR2 SNTAGT. The CDR3 runs to 16 residues. The CDR3: CASKAWSGGFRETQYF. The CDR3 DNA is TGTGCCAGCAAGGCTTGGAGCGGGGGGTTTCGAGAGACCCAGTACTTC.

The chain is built from TRBV4-3 and TRBJ2-3, with TRBD2 as a possible D gene (6 bases). This CDR3 comprises 16 residues. Germline V lookup: CDR1 LGHNA, CDR2 YSLEER. The germline V and J ends were trimmed by 0 bases and 1 base, with 11 bases remaining between them. The CDR3 nucleotides read TGCGCCAGCAGCCAAGAGTTAGCGGCAGGCACAGATACGCAGTATTTT. Translated, it gives CASSQELAAGTDTQYF.

There are a few counts of this clonotype. The genes are TRBV7-2 and TRBJ2-3, with 10 positions matching TRBD1. This CDR3 region has 13 residues. Germline V gene data show CDR1 as SGHTA and CDR2 as FQGNSA. V dropped 5 bases and J dropped 10; count of bases not matched to a gene: 6. The CDR3 here is CASSVVGTGAQYF. As DNA, the CDR3 is TGTGCCAGCAGCGTAGTCGGGACAGGGGCGCAGTATTTT. Looking up the rest from reference TRBV7-2 and TRBJ2-3 gives the full variable domain: GAGVSQSPSNKVTEKGKDVELRCDPISGHTALYWYRQSLGQGLEFLIYFQGNSAPDKSGLPSDRFSAERTGGSVSTLTIQRTQQEDSAVYLCASSVVGTGAQYFGPGTRLTVL.

This clonotype has a handful of counts. This sequence joins TRBV19 and TRBJ2-5; D remains ambiguous. The CDR3 has 16 amino acids. Trimming left V 5 bases short and J 0 bases short, with 16 bases between. CDR1 LNHDA and CDR2 SQIVND come from the germline V gene (reference sequence). CDR3 bases: TGTGCCAGTAGTGGACGTGGAGCGAGTTACCAAGAGACCCAGTACTTC. As protein: CASSGRGASYQETQYF.

The sample holds a few counts of this clonotype. The chain combines TRBV6-4 with TRBJ1-1; TRBD1 agrees at 7 bases. The CDR3 loop spans 19 amino acids. Trimming removed 5 bases from V and 1 base from J; junction bases left unmatched: 19. The V gene's germline CDR1 is MRHNA and CDR2 SNTAGT. CDR3 amino acids: CASSYDRDSWVYRNTEAFF. CDR3 nucleotide sequence: TGTGCCAGCAGTTACGACAGGGATAGCTGGGTATATCGGAACACTGAAGCTTTCTTT.

This clonotype was detected ten times or more. The chain couples TRBV12-3 or TRBV12-4 to TRBJ1-1; no definite D call. This CDR3 is 12 amino acids long. The V gene lost 4 bases and the J gene lost 3 bases, with 6 bases spanning the gap. The CDR3 DNA reads as TGTGCCAGCAGTTATGGGGACACTGAAGCTTTCTTT. Encoded protein: CASSYGDTEAFF.

The CDR3 protein is CASSPRGDYSNTGELFF. DNA of the CDR3: TGTGCCAGCAGCCCCCGAGGGGACTACTCGAACACCGGGGAGCTGTTTTTT. The J gene is TRBJ2-2, the V gene TRBV28, with TRBD2 identical over 7 bases. Germline V gene data show CDR1 as MDHEN and CDR2 as SYDVKM. V was clipped by 6 bases and J by 0 bases; unmatched bases: 10. The CDR3 is 17 residues long.

This clonotype was counted a few times. This chain uses TRBV19 with TRBJ1-1; 10 positions agree with TRBD1. The CDR3 consists of 14 residues. Germline-derived CDR1 and CDR2 are LNHDA and SQIVND (reference sequence). V lost 5 bases, J lost 8 bases, and 8 bases stayed unmatched. The CDR3 loop is CASSRDRGGAEAFF. The CDR3 DNA reads as TGTGCCAGTAGTCGGGACAGGGGAGGCGCGGAAGCTTTCTTT.

The rearrangement joins TRBV5-1 to TRBJ1-2, with 9 bases identical to TRBD1. Germline trimming cut 0 bases from V and 6 bases from J; bases unmatched to any gene: 9. This CDR3 region has 16 residues. Germline V gene data show CDR1 as SGHRS and CDR2 as YFSETQ. The CDR3 reads CASSLALDRGMDGYTF. In DNA, the CDR3 is TGCGCCAGCAGCTTGGCCCTTGACAGGGGGATGGATGGCTACACCTTC.

The chain uses TRBV25-1 and TRBJ1-6, with 10 bases matching TRBD1. The CDR3 has 16 residues. V shed 0 bases, J shed 7 bases, and the junction held 3 bases outside the gene matches. CDR1 and CDR2 from the germline V gene are MGHDK and SYGVNS. DNA of the CDR3: TGTGCCAGCAGTGAATATTTGGGACAGGGGAATTCACCCCTCCACTTT. This sequence encodes CASSEYLGQGNSPLHF.

This clonotype was observed at least ten times. The chain joins TRBV28 to TRBJ2-5; D remains ambiguous. V lost 2 bases, J lost 1 base, and 8 bases lay in between. The CDR3 length is 14 residues. CDR1 and CDR2 (germline): MDHEN, SYDVKM. This CDR3 is CASSLVEAQETQYF. CDR3 nucleotide sequence: TGTGCCAGCAGTTTAGTAGAAGCCCAAGAGACCCAGTACTTC.

The genes are TRBV20-1 and TRBJ1-6, with D perhaps matching TRBD1 (6 bases). Germline V gene lookup returns CDR1 DFQATT and CDR2 SNEGSKA (reference sequence). V shed 0 bases and J shed 7 bases, with 16 bases lying between them. This CDR3 has 16 residues. The CDR3 loop reads CSARDFGRQVNSPLHF. CDR3 in DNA: TGCAGTGCTAGAGATTTTGGGAGACAGGTGAATTCACCCCTCCACTTT.

The chain recombines TRBV24-1 with TRBJ2-1; D possibly corresponds to TRBD2 (6 bases). This CDR3 has 16 amino acids. V lost 4 bases and J lost 4, with 16 bases in between. Germline V gene data show CDR1 as KGHDR and CDR2 as SFDVKD. CDR3 nucleotides: TGTGCCACCAGTGACCACGGGACTCAACCTTACAATGAGCAGTTCTTC. This gives the protein CATSDHGTQPYNEQFF.

This clonotype has just a few counts. V and J are TRBV3-1 and TRBJ2-5; TRBD2 agrees at 11 bases. The CDR3 runs to 17 residues. V shed 4 bases and J 7 bases; nucleotides not matched to a gene: 14. Germline CDR1 is LGHDT and CDR2 is YNNKEL (reference sequence). CDR3 region: CASSPSWVAGGQGTQYF. The CDR3 nucleotides are TGTGCCAGCAGCCCTAGCTGGGTAGCGGGGGGGCAGGGGACCCAGTACTTC.

The rearrangement uses TRBV20-1 and TRBJ2-5, with TRBD1 matching over 9 bases. The CDR3 consists of 12 residues. The V segment lost 6 bases and the J segment 7 bases; nucleotides outside the gene matches: 6. Germline CDR1 reads DFQATT; CDR2 reads SNEGSKA (reference sequence). CDR3 sequence reads: CSAPGQGLTQYF. The DNA for the CDR3 is TGCAGTGCCCCCGGACAGGGGTTGACCCAGTACTTC.

The sample holds many counts of this clonotype. In DNA form, the CDR3 reads TGTGCCAGCAGTGTTGAGGGCGCTGGGGCCAACGTCCTGACTTTC. It specifies CASSVEGAGANVLTF. The J gene is TRBJ2-6, the V gene TRBV6-1; D may be TRBD2 (5 bases). The CDR3 has 15 residues. The V and J ends lost 4 bases and 2 bases respectively, with 9 bases between them. CDR1 is MNHNS and CDR2 is SASEGT in the germline V gene.